This TCR beta chain was captured by sequencing in a study of cytomegalovirus exposure and HLA in healthy donors. The primer mix had 60 Vbeta and 13 Jbeta primers. Assay used: immunoSEQ multiplex PCR; TCRdb lists only in-frame clones, some missing. The table has about 140,000 clones, approximately 80% seen once; the top ten hold around 2.5%. The sequenced sample consisted of PBMCs. This sequence was found in a middle-aged man in good health and CMV-seronegative.

The CDR3 DNA reads TGTGCCAGCTCACCGGGACAGGGTCGAATCAATTACAATGAGCAGTTCTTC. The encoded protein is CASSPGQGRINYNEQFF. The chain recombines TRBV18 with TRBJ2-1; 9 bases are shared with TRBD1. CDR3 length equals 17 residues. Germline CDR1 reads KGHSH; CDR2 reads LQKENI. V trimming: 3 bases; J trimming: 4 bases; junction bases outside the gene matches: 10. The full variable domain, rest sourced from reference TRBV18 and TRBJ2-1, is NAGVMQNPRHLVRRRGQEARLRCSPMKGHSHVYWYRQLPEEGLKFMVYLQKENIIDESGMPKERFSAEFPKEGPSILRIQQVVRGDSAAYFCASSPGQGRINYNEQFFGPGTRLTVL.